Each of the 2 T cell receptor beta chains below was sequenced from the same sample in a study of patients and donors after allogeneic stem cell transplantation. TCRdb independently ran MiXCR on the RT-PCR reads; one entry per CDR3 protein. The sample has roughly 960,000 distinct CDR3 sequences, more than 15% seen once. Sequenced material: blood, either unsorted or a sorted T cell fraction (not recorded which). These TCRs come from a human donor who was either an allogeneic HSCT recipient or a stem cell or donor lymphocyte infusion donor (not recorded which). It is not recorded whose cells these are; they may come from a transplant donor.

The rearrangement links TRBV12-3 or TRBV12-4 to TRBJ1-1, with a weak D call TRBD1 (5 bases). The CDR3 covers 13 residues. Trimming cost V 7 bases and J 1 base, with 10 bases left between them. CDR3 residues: CASKWDPNTEAFF. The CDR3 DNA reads TGTGCCAGCAAATGGGACCCGAACACTGAAGCTTTCTTT.

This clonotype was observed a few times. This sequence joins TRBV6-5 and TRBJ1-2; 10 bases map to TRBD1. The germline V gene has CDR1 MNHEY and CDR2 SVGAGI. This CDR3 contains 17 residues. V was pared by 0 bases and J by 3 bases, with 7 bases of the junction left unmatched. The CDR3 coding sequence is TGTGCCAGCAGTTACTCTATCCAGGACAGGGGGTACTATGGCTACACCTTC. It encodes CASSYSIQDRGYYGYTF.